The 3 T cell receptor beta chains in this list originate from one sample, sequenced in a study of regulatory T cells in long-lasting Graves disease (dated by TCRdb to the early 2020s). Receptors were amplified or captured by multiplex PCR. Sequencing instrument: Illumina HiSeq 4000. iRepertoire HTBI primers and Arm-PCR amplification of CDR3 regions were used to construct TCR beta libraries. Using fastp at Q25 and MiXCR, TCRdb reprocessed the public reads and kept productive beta chains. Every entry covers one CDR3 protein and lists the most common genes and DNA from its rows. This sample holds roughly 510,000 distinct CDR3 sequences; 16% were observed only once. The ten largest clones take up 12% of the sample. The time point label corresponds to: newly diagnosed GD, antithyroid drugs for less than 3 months. For both TCR sequencing and RNA sequencing, RNA was extracted from PBMCs using TRIzol. The same data also went into a second study, on T cells in Graves' hyperthyroidism and ophthalmopathy.

The starting material was peripheral blood mononuclear cells (PBMCs), obtained at new diagnosis, from a patient treated with antithyroid drugs. The receptor set was obtained from a man between 18 and 29 years old with Graves disease. Donor details come from another sample of the same person, matched by shared clones.

The chain has TRBV10-2 and TRBJ1-4; D may be TRBD1 (6 bases). The V end lost 4 bases, the J end lost 8 bases, and 11 bases lay between the germline ends. Germline V gene lookup returns CDR1 WSHSY and CDR2 SAAADI. This CDR3 has 13 residues. The CDR3 DNA reads TGCGCCAGCAGTGTGGGGGCTCGGGAAAAACTGTTTTTT. It encodes CASSVGAREKLFF.

The chain is built from TRBV19 and TRBJ1-2; a possible D gene is TRBD1 (5 bases). V was shortened by 3 bases and J by 5 bases, with 16 bases between the two germline ends. The CDR3 consists of 15 residues. Germline lookup yields CDR1 LNHDA and CDR2 SQIVND (reference sequence). This CDR3 is CASSIAGREGYGYTF. The DNA for the CDR3 is TGTGCCAGTAGTATTGCCGGCAGGGAGGGGTATGGCTACACCTTC.

Of note for this clonotype: Its ends do not fully match the called genes, so a read error is possible. The chain joins TRBV7-3 to TRBJ2-7; TRBD1 matches 12 bases. The CDR3 runs 14 residues. Germline V gene sequence: CDR1 SGHTA, CDR2 FQGTGA. In DNA, the CDR3 is TGTGCCAGCAGCCCGGGGACAGGGGGCTACGGGCAGTACTTC. It codes for CASSPGTGGYGQYF.